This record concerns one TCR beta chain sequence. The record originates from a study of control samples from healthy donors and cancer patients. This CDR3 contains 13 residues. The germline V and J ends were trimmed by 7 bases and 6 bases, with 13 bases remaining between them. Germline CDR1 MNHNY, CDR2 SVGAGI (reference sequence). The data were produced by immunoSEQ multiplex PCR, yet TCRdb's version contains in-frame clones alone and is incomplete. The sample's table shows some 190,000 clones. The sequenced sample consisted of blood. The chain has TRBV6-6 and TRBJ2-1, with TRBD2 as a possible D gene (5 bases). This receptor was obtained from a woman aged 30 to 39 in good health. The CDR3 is CASNIAGGNEQFF. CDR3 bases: TGTGCCAGCAATATTGCGGGTGGCAATGAGCAGTTCTTC.